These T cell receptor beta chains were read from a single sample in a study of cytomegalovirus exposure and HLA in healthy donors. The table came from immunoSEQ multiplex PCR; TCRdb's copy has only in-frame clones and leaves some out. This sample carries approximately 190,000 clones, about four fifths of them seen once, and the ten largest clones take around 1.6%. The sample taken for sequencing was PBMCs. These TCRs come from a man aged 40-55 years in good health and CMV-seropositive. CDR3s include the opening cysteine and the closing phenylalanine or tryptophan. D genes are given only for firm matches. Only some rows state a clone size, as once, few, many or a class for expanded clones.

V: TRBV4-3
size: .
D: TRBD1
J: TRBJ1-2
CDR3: CASSQEDRVLGLYGYTF
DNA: TGCGCCAGCAGCCAGGAAGACAGGGTGTTGGGCCTCTATGGCTACACCTTC

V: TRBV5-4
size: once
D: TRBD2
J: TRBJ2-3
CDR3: CASSSRGTSGVGTDTQYF
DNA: TGTGCCAGCAGCTCCCGGGGGACTAGCGGGGTAGGCACAGATACGCAGTATTTT

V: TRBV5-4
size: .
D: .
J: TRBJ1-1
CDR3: CASSLDRVGNTEAFF
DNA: TGTGCCAGCAGCTTGGACAGGGTCGGGAACACTGAAGCTTTCTTT

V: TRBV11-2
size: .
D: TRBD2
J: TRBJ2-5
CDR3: CASSQGLAGGAGETQYF
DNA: TGTGCCAGCAGCCAAGGACTAGCGGGAGGGGCCGGTGAGACCCAGTACTTC

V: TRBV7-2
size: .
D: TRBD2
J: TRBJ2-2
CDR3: CAAGGYNPNTGELFF
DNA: TGTGCTGCGGGGGGGTACAACCCGAACACCGGGGAGCTGTTTTTT

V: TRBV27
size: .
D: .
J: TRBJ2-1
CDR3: CASSLRRGSYNEQFF
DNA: TGTGCCAGCAGTTTACGCAGGGGATCATACAATGAGCAGTTCTTC

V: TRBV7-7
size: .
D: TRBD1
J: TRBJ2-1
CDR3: CASSLGTGSNEQFF
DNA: TGTGCCAGCAGCTTAGGGACAGGGTCCAATGAGCAGTTCTTC

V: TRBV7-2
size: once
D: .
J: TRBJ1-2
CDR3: CASSLVGPKGGNNYGYTF
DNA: TGTGCCAGCAGCTTAGTTGGGCCCAAAGGGGGAAATAACTATGGCTACACCTTC

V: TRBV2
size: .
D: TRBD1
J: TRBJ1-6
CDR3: CASTTGTAYSPLHF
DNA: TGTGCCAGCACCACCGGGACAGCGTATTCACCCCTCCACTTT

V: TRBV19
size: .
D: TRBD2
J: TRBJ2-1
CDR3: CASSLTSGYNEQFF
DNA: TGTGCCAGTAGTTTAACTAGCGGATACAATGAGCAGTTCTTC

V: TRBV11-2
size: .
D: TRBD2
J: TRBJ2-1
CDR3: CASRLAQGSYNEQFF
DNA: TGTGCCAGCAGACTAGCGCAAGGGTCCTACAATGAGCAGTTCTTC

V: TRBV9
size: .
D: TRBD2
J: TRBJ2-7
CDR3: CASSFREDLVGEQYF
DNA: TGTGCCAGCAGCTTCCGGGAGGACCTGGTAGGGGAGCAGTACTTC

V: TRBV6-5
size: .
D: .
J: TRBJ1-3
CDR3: CASSSTGNGNTIYF
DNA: TGTGCCAGCAGTTCCACAGGGAATGGAAACACCATATATTTT

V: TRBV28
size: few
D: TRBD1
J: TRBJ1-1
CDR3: CASINLQGTEAFF
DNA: TGTGCCAGCATCAATCTACAGGGGACTGAAGCTTTCTTT

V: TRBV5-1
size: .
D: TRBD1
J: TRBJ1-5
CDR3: CASSFGTGDSNQPQHF
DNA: TGCGCCAGCAGCTTTGGGACAGGGGACTCCAATCAGCCCCAGCATTTT

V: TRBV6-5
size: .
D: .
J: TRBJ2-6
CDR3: CASSFGRTSGANGLTF
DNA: TGTGCCAGCAGTTTCGGGCGAACCTCTGGGGCCAACGGCCTGACTTTC

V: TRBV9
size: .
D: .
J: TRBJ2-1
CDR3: CASSVTGTGGEQFF
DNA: TGTGCCAGCAGCGTAACAGGGACGGGTGGTGAGCAGTTCTTC

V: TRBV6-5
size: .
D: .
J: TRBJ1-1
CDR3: CASSLPSGEAFF
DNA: TGTGCCAGCAGTCTCCCTTCGGGGGAAGCTTTCTTT

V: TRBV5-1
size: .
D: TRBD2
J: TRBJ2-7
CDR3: CASSYRSSGSYEQYF
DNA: TGCGCCAGCAGCTACCGATCTAGCGGGAGCTACGAGCAGTACTTC

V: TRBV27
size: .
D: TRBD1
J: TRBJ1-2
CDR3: CASRPQGGYGYTF
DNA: TGTGCCAGCAGGCCGCAGGGGGGCTATGGCTACACCTTC

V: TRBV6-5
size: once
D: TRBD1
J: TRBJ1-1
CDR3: CASSYWTGIGTEAFF
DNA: TGTGCCAGCAGTTACTGGACAGGGATTGGCACTGAAGCTTTCTTT

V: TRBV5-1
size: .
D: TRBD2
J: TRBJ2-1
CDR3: CASSVTSGDVNEQFF
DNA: TGCGCCAGCAGCGTGACTAGCGGGGATGTGAATGAGCAGTTCTTC